This entry features one T cell receptor (beta chain) sequence. As yet, its antigen is unknown. This specimen belongs to a study of cytomegalovirus exposure and HLA in healthy donors. Study-level points and caveats: Published work reported that the classifier diagnosed cytomegalovirus status with high specificity and sensitivity. Later, TCR association rates were found to vary by HLA locus, highest for DRB1 and lowest for HLA-C. Serostatus for CMV was the only available immune exposure information. Across all donors, roughly uniform sequencing depth was an assumption of the presence/absence analyses.

PCR involved 60 Vbeta and 13 Jbeta primers. TCRdb's copy holds only in-frame clones and misses some; the assay was immunoSEQ multiplex PCR. Here the sample spans under 150,000 clones, approximately 10% being singletons. Germline-derived CDR1 and CDR2 are LNHDA and SQIVND (reference sequence). CDR3 length: 17 amino acids. The V gene lost 5 bases and the J gene lost 4 bases, with 23 bases spanning the gap. The sequenced material came from PBMCs. The receptor's source is a woman aged 40 to 50 in good health and CMV-seropositive. V is TRBV19 and J is TRBJ1-1; D perhaps matches TRBD1 (6 bases). CDR3 in DNA: TGTGCCAGTAGTCCTCATCTAGGGGGAACCGAAGGCACTGAAGCTTTCTTT. This gives the protein CASSPHLGGTEGTEAFF.